The 18 T cell receptor beta chains in this list originate from one sample, sequenced in a study of cytomegalovirus exposure and HLA in healthy donors. PCR involved 60 Vbeta and 13 Jbeta primers. Repertoires were generated with immunoSEQ multiplex PCR, while TCRdb's copy carries only in-frame clones and drops some. The repertoire includes around 85,000 clones, approximately 75% of them detected once, and about 4.2% sits in the top ten. Sequencing was carried out using PBMCs. Receptors originate from a man between 60 and 75 years old in good health and CMV-seronegative.

The V gene is TRBV4-2, the J gene TRBJ1-1, with D possibly TRBD1 on 5 matching bases. The V gene's germline CDR1 is LGHNA and CDR2 YNFKEQ. Trimming pared 1 base from V and 1 base from J, leaving 13 bases between. The CDR3 covers 16 residues. The CDR3 DNA is TGTGCCAGCAGCCAAGTGGAAGGGGCCCCGAACACTGAAGCTTTCTTT. Its translation: CASSQVEGAPNTEAFF.

The chain links TRBV10-3 to TRBJ1-2; unclear D gene. CDR1 is ENHRY, CDR2 SYGVKD, per germline. CDR3 length equals 14 residues. V lost 0 bases and J 4 bases, leaving 9 bases between the germline ends. The CDR3 protein is CAISESGETYGYTF. DNA for the CDR3: TGTGCCATCAGTGAGTCGGGCGAGACCTATGGCTACACCTTC.

The V and J genes are TRBV21-1 and TRBJ2-5; the table gives TRBD2 as D, unverified against the DNA. TRBV21-1 constitutes a pseudogene. The CDR3 is 15 residues long. The CDR3 loop is CASSRGPRGGKTQYF. The CDR3 region has the DNA TGTGCCAGCAGCAGAGGCCCGCGGGGGGGGAAGACCCAGTACTTC.

V usage is TRBV30 and J usage is TRBJ2-1, with D uncertain. V lost 6 bases and J 2 bases, leaving 11 bases between the germline ends. Germline V CDR1 and CDR2: GTSNPN, SVGIG (reference sequence). The CDR3 totals 13 residues. Written as DNA, the CDR3 is TGTGCCTGCTACTTCGGTACCTACAATGAGCAGTTCTTC. It yields the protein CACYFGTYNEQFF.

This chain uses TRBV15 with TRBJ2-1; 10 nucleotides align to TRBD1. Germline V lookup: CDR1 LNHNV, CDR2 YYDKDF (reference sequence). After removal of 5 bases from V and 3 bases from J, the junction contained 4 bases not matched to a gene. The CDR3 has 15 residues. CDR3 loop: CATSYGTGDYNEQFF. The CDR3, as DNA: TGTGCCACCAGCTACGGGACAGGGGACTACAATGAGCAGTTCTTC.

This chain connects TRBV6-5 to TRBJ1-2, with 7 bases lining up with TRBD1. The CDR3 runs 13 residues. The V gene's germline CDR1 is MNHEY and CDR2 SVGAGI. Trimming at V came to 6 bases and at J to 3 bases, leaving 4 bases not matched to a gene. The CDR3 is CASSRDRDYGYTF. CDR3 DNA sequence: TGTGCCAGCAGCCGCGACAGGGACTATGGCTACACCTTC.

V gene TRBV6-6 combines with J gene TRBJ1-1; D not resolved. Trimming shortened V by 6 bases and J by 5 bases, and 13 bases separated the two germline ends. The CDR3 extends over 13 amino acids. Germline V gives CDR1 MNHNY, CDR2 SVGAGI (reference sequence). The CDR3 nucleotides are TGTGCCAGCAGCCCCCCGTTCGGGACTGAAGCTTTCTTT. Protein product: CASSPPFGTEAFF.

This clone was counted a few times. The chain is built from TRBV6-6 and TRBJ1-1; D ambiguous. With 2 bases removed from V and 6 bases from J, the gap between germline ends came to 13 bases. The CDR3 totals 14 residues. Germline CDR1 and CDR2: MNHNY and SVGAGI (reference sequence). The CDR3 protein is CASSYEGWASEAFF. CDR3 DNA: TGTGCCAGCAGTTACGAGGGTTGGGCATCTGAAGCTTTCTTT.

V and J are TRBV7-3 and TRBJ1-2; D remains ambiguous. The CDR3 is made up of 17 amino acids. Germline V lookup: CDR1 SGHTA, CDR2 FQGTGA. V dropped 0 bases and J dropped 8 bases, with 22 bases sitting between them. The CDR3 sequence: CASSLTWGGPNARGYTF. The CDR3 DNA reads TGTGCCAGCAGCTTAACCTGGGGAGGCCCGAACGCTCGGGGCTACACCTTC. Full variable domain (rest looked up from reference TRBV7-3 and TRBJ1-2): GAGVSQTPSNKVTEKGKYVELRCDPISGHTALYWYRQSLGQGPEFLIYFQGTGAADDSGLPNDRFFAVRPEGSVSTLKIQRTERGDSAVYLCASSLTWGGPNARGYTFGSGTRLTVV.

The sample holds one count of this clone. This chain links TRBV4-2 with TRBJ2-2, with D maybe TRBD1 (6 bases). V was shortened by 1 base and J by 6 bases, with 15 bases between the two germline ends. CDR1 and CDR2 (germline): LGHNA, YNFKEQ. This CDR3 spans 16 amino acids. The CDR3 sequence is CASSQGPRGGSGELFF. The CDR3 DNA reads as TGTGCCAGCAGCCAAGGCCCCAGGGGCGGGTCCGGGGAGCTGTTTTTT.

The rearrangement links TRBV6-1 to TRBJ2-7, with TRBD2 identical over 8 bases. The CDR3 consists of 15 residues. The germline V gene has CDR1 MNHNS and CDR2 SASEGT. V gave up 2 bases and J gave up 2 bases; unmatched junction bases: 5. CDR3 sequence: CASSEKDGGAYEQYF. The CDR3 DNA is TGTGCCAGCAGTGAAAAGGACGGGGGGGCCTACGAGCAGTACTTC.

This rearrangement joins TRBV6-5 to TRBJ2-1; D possibly corresponds to TRBD2 (5 bases). V was cut by 5 bases and J by 0 bases, with 11 bases left in between. The CDR3 loop spans 15 amino acids. Looked up from germline, CDR1 is MNHEY and CDR2 is SVGAGI. Here the CDR3 DNA reads TGTGCCAGCAGTACCACTGGGAGCTCCTACAATGAGCAGTTCTTC. Protein sequence: CASSTTGSSYNEQFF.

For this clone: The same CDR3 is also encoded by other DNA sequences in this sample. This chain links TRBV29-1 with TRBJ1-5; D is perhaps TRBD1 (5 bases). V lost 3 bases, J lost 8 bases, and 14 bases lay in between. The V gene's germline CDR1 is SQVTM and CDR2 ANQGSEA. The CDR3 consists of 13 residues. The CDR3 region has the DNA TGCAGCGTTGAGGAATGGCAGGGTGAGCCCCAGCATTTT. Amino acid sequence: CSVEEWQGEPQHF.

This clone was counted once. CDR3 bases: TGTGCCAGCAGCGCTAGCGGGGGCACCTCCTACGAGCAGTACTTC. Protein sequence: CASSASGGTSYEQYF. The chain employs TRBV9 and TRBJ2-7; 10 bases align to TRBD2. The J segment lost 0 bases and the V segment lost 3 bases, leaving 3 bases of the junction unmatched. Germline assignment: CDR1 SGDLS and CDR2 YYNGEE. The CDR3 has 15 residues.

The rearrangement links TRBV7-8 to TRBJ2-1; D is perhaps TRBD2 (5 bases). The CDR3 loop spans 13 amino acids. Germline CDR1 SGHVS, CDR2 FQNEAQ. The ends were cut back, 3 bases at V and 6 bases at J, with 9 bases in the middle. CDR3 loop: CASSFPGINEQFF. DNA for the CDR3: TGTGCCAGCAGCTTTCCGGGGATCAATGAGCAGTTCTTC.

The chain carries TRBV10-2 and TRBJ1-1, with D possibly being TRBD1 (5 bases). CDR3 length: 14 amino acids. Germline-derived CDR1 and CDR2 are WSHSY and SAAADI. V lost 7 bases and J lost 6, with 18 bases in between. This CDR3 reads CASKRGGFNSEAFF. The CDR3 DNA sequence: TGCGCCAGCAAAAGGGGAGGGTTTAACTCTGAAGCTTTCTTT.

V is TRBV16 and J is TRBJ2-2; weak D call: TRBD1 (5 bases). This CDR3 comprises 14 residues. The germline V gene encodes CDR1 KGHSY and CDR2 FQNENV. Trimming pared 5 bases from V and 7 bases from J, leaving 14 bases between. The CDR3 region has the DNA TGTGCCAGCAGCTTTCAAATCAGGGACGGGGAGCTGTTTTTT. Translation: CASSFQIRDGELFF. Complete variable domain (other parts from reference TRBV16 and TRBJ2-2): GEEVAQTPKHLVRGEGQKAKLYCAPIKGHSYVFWYQQVLKNEFKFLISFQNENVFDETGMPKERFSAKCLPNSPCSLEIQATKLEDSAVYFCASSFQIRDGELFFGEGSRLTVL.

The sample holds a few counts of this clone. Its ends do not fully match the called genes, so a read error is possible. The rearrangement uses TRBV7-9 and TRBJ1-2; TRBD1 matches at 7 bases. In germline, CDR1 is SEHNR, CDR2 FQNEAQ (reference sequence). The CDR3 extends over 13 amino acids. CDR3 coding DNA: TGTTCCAGCAGCCCCGGGACAGACTATGGCTACACCTTC. As protein: CSSSPGTDYGYTF.